Presented here are 9 T cell receptor beta chains from one specimen sequenced in a study of blood T cell repertoires in COVID-19. Some clones are missing from TCRdb's copy, which holds only in-frame ones; the method was immunoSEQ multiplex PCR. The repertoire includes about 210,000 clones, 88% of them detected once, and more than 1.4% sits in the top ten. Material: peripheral blood. These receptors were obtained from a man between 18 and 29 years old with active or convalescent COVID-19.

The chain couples TRBV21-1 to TRBJ1-4; TRBD1 is taken as the D call from the table, unchecked against the DNA. TRBV21-1 is flagged as a pseudogene. The CDR3 loop spans 14 amino acids. The CDR3: CASSRTGQNEKLFF. As DNA, the CDR3 is TGTGCCAGCAGCCGGACGGGACAGAATGAAAAACTGTTTTTT.

This chain connects TRBV20-1 to TRBJ2-7, with unresolved D. This CDR3 is 11 amino acids long. Germline CDR1 DFQATT, CDR2 SNEGSKA (reference sequence). Trimming left V 7 bases short and J 4 bases short, with 11 bases between. The CDR3: CSVLGGYEQYF. As DNA, the CDR3 is TGCAGTGTGCTAGGCGGTTACGAGCAGTACTTC.

This rearrangement joins TRBV27 to TRBJ1-5; possibly TRBD1 for D (5 bases). V gave up 5 bases and J gave up 4 bases, with 18 bases separating them. Germline values: CDR1 MNHEY, CDR2 SMNVEV (reference sequence). The CDR3 is made up of 16 amino acids. CDR3 amino acids: CASSDFGGGMNQPQHF. The DNA of the CDR3 is TGTGCCAGCAGTGATTTCGGGGGGGGGATGAATCAGCCCCAGCATTTT.

This clone was detected many times. Other DNA sequences from this sample encode an identical CDR3 as well. The chain links TRBV23-1 to TRBJ1-5; D gene unclear. TRBV23-1 is given ORF status, its function remaining uncertain. This CDR3 contains 14 residues. V shed 6 bases and J shed 3 bases, with 12 bases lying between them. CDR3: CASSRRHANQPQHF. The CDR3 DNA reads as TGCGCCAGCAGCCGAAGACACGCCAATCAGCCCCAGCATTTT.

The rearrangement links TRBV9 to TRBJ2-5; 8 bases agree with TRBD2. The germline gives CDR1 SGDLS, CDR2 YYNGEE. Germline trimming cut 0 bases from V and 2 bases from J; bases unmatched to any gene: 12. The CDR3 consists of 18 residues. The CDR3 region is CASSVGASGSSGQETQYF. As DNA, the CDR3 is TGTGCCAGCAGCGTAGGGGCTAGCGGGTCATCTGGTCAAGAGACCCAGTACTTC.

V gene TRBV7-9 combines with J gene TRBJ1-3; no reliable D call. The V end lost 5 bases, the J end lost 4 bases, and 9 bases lay between the germline ends. Germline V gene sequence: CDR1 SEHNR, CDR2 FQNEAQ (reference sequence). CDR3 length equals 13 residues. DNA for the CDR3: TGTGCCAGCAGCCTCTCGGGGGGAAACACCATATATTTT. Protein product: CASSLSGGNTIYF.

Many counts were recorded for this clone. The chain couples TRBV28 to TRBJ2-1; maybe TRBD2 (6 bases). The CDR3 is 15 residues long. The germline V and J ends were trimmed by 5 bases and 0 bases, with 11 bases remaining between them. From germline, CDR1 is MDHEN and CDR2 SYDVKM. The CDR3 loop reads CASSREWSSYNEQFF. Here the CDR3 DNA reads TGTGCCAGCAGTCGGGAGTGGAGCTCCTACAATGAGCAGTTCTTC.

The chain is built from TRBV28 and TRBJ1-2, with 7 nucleotides matching TRBD1. Germline V lookup: CDR1 MDHEN, CDR2 SYDVKM. V lost 7 bases, J lost 4 bases, and 9 bases stayed unmatched. This CDR3 contains 14 residues. The CDR3 DNA sequence: TGTGCCAGCAAGACAGGGATTCGCGGCTATGGCTACACCTTC. Amino acids: CASKTGIRGYGYTF.

This CDR3 is CASSLIRGETQYF. CDR3 DNA sequence: TGTGCCAGCAGTTTAATCCGGGGGGAGACCCAGTACTTC. The rearrangement joins TRBV27 to TRBJ2-5; perhaps TRBD2 as D (6 bases). Per the germline V gene, CDR1 is MNHEY and CDR2 is SMNVEV (reference sequence). The CDR3 loop spans 13 amino acids. The V end lost 2 bases, the J end lost 5 bases, and 9 bases lay between the germline ends.